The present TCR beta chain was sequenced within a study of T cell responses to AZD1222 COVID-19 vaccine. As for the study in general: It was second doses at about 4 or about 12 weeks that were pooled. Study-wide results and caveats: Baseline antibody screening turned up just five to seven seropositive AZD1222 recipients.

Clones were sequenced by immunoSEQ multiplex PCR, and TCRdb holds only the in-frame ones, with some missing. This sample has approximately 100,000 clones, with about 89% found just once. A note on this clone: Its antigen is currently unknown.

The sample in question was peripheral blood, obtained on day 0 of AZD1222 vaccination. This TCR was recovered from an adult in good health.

The CDR3 reads CASSLIPGNEKLFF. The CDR3 DNA reads as TGCGCCAGCAGCTTGATTCCAGGGAATGAAAAACTGTTTTTT. The chain has TRBV5-1 and TRBJ1-4, with TRBD1 as a possible D gene (5 bases). V was shortened by 1 base and J by 5 bases, with 9 bases between the two germline ends. CDR1 is SGHRS and CDR2 is YFSETQ in the germline V gene. This CDR3 is built from 14 residues.